Listed here are 5 T cell receptor beta chains from one sample, sequenced in a study of blood T cell repertoires in COVID-19. The method was immunoSEQ multiplex PCR; TCRdb's version includes in-frame clones alone and lacks a portion of them. The sample shows approximately 11,000 clones, approximately 79% of them seen only once. Sequencing was performed on peripheral blood. These receptor sequences come from a man in his sixties or seventies with active COVID-19.

The CDR3 sequence: CASSGAGGFLRGYTF. The CDR3 DNA sequence: TGTGCCAGCAGTGGTGCAGGGGGCTTCCTTCGTGGCTACACCTTC. The chain carries TRBV25-1 and TRBJ1-2, with 8 bases aligning to TRBD1. Trimming removed 4 bases from V and 7 bases from J; junction bases left unmatched: 11. CDR3 length: 15 amino acids. The germline gives CDR1 MGHDK, CDR2 SYGVNS.

The rearrangement joins TRBV24-1 to TRBJ2-2, with 14 bases aligning to TRBD2. There are 20 residues in the CDR3. V was clipped by 4 bases and J by 6 bases; unmatched bases: 15. Germline CDR1 and CDR2: KGHDR and SFDVKD. CDR3 loop: CATSDTILTSGGVLAGELFF. CDR3 nucleotides: TGTGCCACCAGTGACACCATCTTGACTAGCGGGGGGGTTTTGGCCGGGGAGCTGTTTTTT.

This rearrangement joins TRBV7-2 to TRBJ1-2; TRBD1 matches at 7 bases. Germline lookup yields CDR1 SGHTA and CDR2 FQGNSA. The CDR3 is 16 amino acids. The V segment lost 2 bases and the J segment 4 bases; nucleotides outside the gene matches: 10. CDR3 amino acids: CASSLQSTGTAYGYTF. CDR3 coding DNA: TGTGCCAGCAGCTTACAATCAACCGGGACAGCCTATGGCTACACCTTC.

This clone qualifies as large. The rearrangement links TRBV27 to TRBJ2-7, with a possible D match to TRBD1 (6 bases). Germline-derived CDR1 and CDR2 are MNHEY and SMNVEV (reference sequence). The ends were cut back, 0 bases at V and 11 bases at J, with 14 bases in the middle. The CDR3 covers 13 residues. As DNA, the CDR3 is TGTGCCAGCAGTTTATCTATCTCAGGGGAAAAGTACTTC. This codes for CASSLSISGEKYF.

The chain joins TRBV6-5 to TRBJ1-3; D is perhaps TRBD1 (5 bases). Deletions cut 0 bases from V and 0 bases from J, with 6 bases between. This CDR3 is built from 15 residues. The germline gives CDR1 MNHEY, CDR2 SVGAGI. The CDR3 spells CASSYSQGSGNTIYF. The CDR3 nucleotides are TGTGCCAGCAGTTACTCCCAGGGCTCTGGAAACACCATATATTTT.